This is a list of T cell receptor beta chains from one sample in a study of PD-1 blockade in classical Hodgkin lymphoma. The repertoire was sequenced with immunoSEQ multiplex PCR; TCRdb's copy has only in-frame clones and lacks some. The table has under 20,000 clones, roughly 80% seen once. Material: peripheral blood mononuclear cells (PBMCs), obtained at baseline. Source of these receptors: a human donor with classical Hodgkin lymphoma. CDR3s include the opening cysteine and the closing phenylalanine or tryptophan. The D gene is left open where the match is weak. Clone size, where shown, is once, few, many, or a class for clones that have expanded.

size	J	V	D	CDR3	DNA
-	TRBJ2-1	TRBV4-3	-	CASSQDRSDSSYNEQFF	TGCGCCAGCAGCCAAGATAGGTCGGACAGCTCCTACAATGAGCAGTTCTTC
-	TRBJ2-5	TRBV5-6	-	CASSPGWGLQETQYF	TGTGCCAGCAGCCCCGGGTGGGGCCTTCAAGAGACCCAGTACTTC
-	TRBJ2-2	TRBV10-3	-	CAISATGSGELFF	TGTGCCATCAGTGCGACAGGATCCGGGGAGCTGTTTTTT
few	TRBJ2-2	TRBV5-4	-	CASTRTGGTGELFF	TGTGCCAGCACCCGGACCGGCGGGACCGGGGAGCTGTTTTTT
-	TRBJ1-6	TRBV6-5	TRBD1	CASSYSGQANSPLHF	TGTGCCAGCAGTTACTCGGGACAGGCAAATTCACCCCTCCACTTT
-	TRBJ1-1	TRBV7-8	TRBD1	CASSLWGGGKGTEAFF	TGTGCCAGCAGCTTATGGGGAGGGGGCAAGGGGACTGAAGCTTTCTTT
-	TRBJ1-6	TRBV19	-	CASARARDNSPLHF	TGTGCCAGTGCCCGGGCCAGGGATAATTCACCCCTCCACTTT
-	TRBJ2-1	TRBV7-9	TRBD1	CASRKIQGPSYNEQFF	TGTGCCAGCAGAAAAATACAGGGGCCCTCCTACAATGAGCAGTTCTTC
-	TRBJ2-5	TRBV2	-	CASSEETQYF	TGTGCCAGCAGTGAAGAGACCCAGTACTTC
-	TRBJ2-7	TRBV30	-	CAWRSPAGQQYF	TGTGCCTGGAGGAGTCCGGCGGGGCAGCAGTACTTC
-	TRBJ2-7	TRBV7-8	TRBD2	CASSFVSGGATYEQYF	TGTGCCAGCAGCTTTGTTAGCGGGGGAGCTACCTACGAGCAGTACTTC
once	TRBJ2-3	TRBV9	TRBD1	CASSGGTGADTQYF	TGTGCCAGCAGCGGGGGGACAGGGGCAGATACGCAGTATTTT
-	TRBJ1-4	TRBV7-9	-	CASSLASHATNEKLFF	TGTGCCAGCAGCTTAGCCAGCCATGCAACTAATGAAAAACTGTTTTTT
-	TRBJ2-3	TRBV9	TRBD2	CASSPELAGDTQYF	TGTGCCAGCAGCCCAGAGCTAGCGGGTGATACGCAGTATTTT
few	TRBJ1-1	TRBV7-9	-	CASSSSGTEAFF	TGTGCCAGCAGCTCCTCCGGCACTGAAGCTTTCTTT
-	TRBJ1-6	TRBV7-2	TRBD1	CASSSRQGHNSPLHF	TGTGCCAGCAGCAGCCGACAGGGGCATAATTCACCCCTCCACTTT
-	TRBJ1-1	TRBV28	-	CASSLASGYTEAFF	TGTGCCAGCAGTTTAGCATCCGGATACACTGAAGCTTTCTTT
-	TRBJ1-1	TRBV11-2	TRBD1	CASSSLQGATTEAFF	TGTGCCAGCAGCTCATTGCAGGGGGCGACCACTGAAGCTTTCTTT
-	TRBJ2-7	TRBV27	-	CASWTGNYEQYF	TGTGCCTCCTGGACCGGAAACTACGAGCAGTACTTC
-	TRBJ2-1	TRBV7-9	-	CASSLENPLYNEQFF	TGTGCCAGCAGCTTAGAAAACCCACTTTACAATGAGCAGTTCTTC
-	TRBJ1-1	TRBV6-5	-	CASSYSGRGTEAFF	TGTGCCAGCAGTTACTCGGGCAGGGGCACTGAAGCTTTCTTT
-	TRBJ2-2	TRBV4-1	TRBD2	CASSLFGRAGANTGELFF	TGCGCCAGCAGCCTCTTCGGCCGAGCGGGGGCTAACACCGGGGAGCTGTTTTTT
-	TRBJ1-1	TRBV7-3	-	CASSSLGLMNTEAFF	TGTGCCAGCAGCTCGCTAGGGCTCATGAACACTGAAGCTTTCTTT
-	TRBJ2-7	TRBV30	TRBD2	CAWSSGGTYEQYF	TGTGCCTGGAGTAGCGGGGGGACCTACGAGCAGTACTTC
-	TRBJ2-3	TRBV9	TRBD2	CASSVPRTSESSTDTQYF	TGTGCCAGCAGCGTACCACGGACTAGCGAGTCTAGCACAGATACGCAGTATTTT
-	TRBJ1-1	TRBV14	TRBD1	CASSQQGGAEAFF	TGTGCCAGCAGCCAACAGGGGGGGGCTGAAGCTTTCTTT
once	TRBJ2-1	TRBV9	TRBD1	CASSVAQNRGVGSNEQFF	TGTGCCAGCAGCGTAGCTCAAAACAGGGGCGTGGGGTCCAATGAGCAGTTCTTC
-	TRBJ2-1	TRBV9	TRBD1	CASSGGTGAYGEQFF	TGTGCCAGCAGCGGGGGGACAGGGGCCTACGGTGAGCAGTTCTTC
-	TRBJ1-1	TRBV28	-	CASSFTEATEAFF	TGTGCCAGCAGTTTTACTGAGGCCACTGAAGCTTTCTTT
-	TRBJ2-7	TRBV10-3	-	CAISETGRGKASEQYF	TGTGCCATCAGTGAGACAGGCCGGGGCAAGGCAAGCGAGCAGTACTTC
-	TRBJ2-1	TRBV10-1	TRBD1	CASSVFFPPAGGSFDEQFF	TGCGCCAGCAGTGTTTTTTTCCCGCCCGCAGGGGGCAGTTTCGATGAGCAGTTCTTC
-	TRBJ1-5	TRBV19	-	CASRGGRSNQPQHF	TGTGCCAGTAGAGGGGGTAGGAGCAATCAGCCCCAGCATTTT
-	TRBJ2-1	TRBV18	-	CASSPDQSNEQFF	TGTGCCAGCTCACCGGACCAAAGCAATGAGCAGTTCTTC
-	TRBJ2-1	TRBV28	TRBD2	CASTDSGLAGGYNEQFF	TGTGCCAGCACCGACTCTGGACTAGCGGGGGGCTACAATGAGCAGTTCTTC
-	TRBJ1-1	TRBV21-1	-	CASKKDSPGRGTEAFF	TGTGCCAGCAAAAAGGACAGCCCTGGGAGAGGGACTGAAGCTTTCTTT
once	TRBJ1-1	TRBV7-2	-	CASSFGGGVAEAFF	TGTGCCAGCAGCTTTGGTGGTGGCGTGGCTGAAGCTTTCTTT
once	TRBJ2-1	TRBV7-6	-	CASSSGQYNEQFF	TGTGCCAGCAGCTCCGGACAGTACAATGAGCAGTTCTTC
once	TRBJ2-7	TRBV4-1	-	CASSQAGGGIYEQYF	TGCGCCAGCAGCCAGGCCGGGGGTGGTATCTACGAGCAGTACTTC
-	TRBJ2-7	TRBV7-9	TRBD1	CASIPPDREYEQYF	TGTGCCAGCATTCCGCCGGACAGGGAATACGAGCAGTACTTC
-	TRBJ1-1	TRBV25-1	TRBD1	CASIDRGRTEAFF	TGTGCCAGCATAGACAGGGGGAGGACTGAAGCTTTCTTT
few	TRBJ1-2	TRBV28	-	CASSSPSVGRYGYTF	TGTGCCAGCAGTTCACCCTCAGTAGGCCGCTATGGCTACACCTTC
-	TRBJ2-4	TRBV9	-	CASSGQSGGWNIQYF	TGTGCCAGCAGCGGTCAGTCGGGGGGCTGGAACATTCAGTACTTC
-	TRBJ2-6	TRBV25-1	-	CASIVKKTGQSRANVLTF	TGTGCCAGCATCGTGAAGAAAACTGGACAAAGTCGGGCCAACGTCCTGACTTTC
-	TRBJ2-2	TRBV27	-	CASSPTPQVGSGELFF	TGTGCCAGCAGTCCAACACCCCAGGTGGGGTCCGGGGAGCTGTTTTTT
-	TRBJ1-1	TRBV9	TRBD1	CASSATDRGYTEAFF	TGTGCCAGCAGCGCCACCGACAGGGGCTACACTGAAGCTTTCTTT
-	TRBJ1-4	TRBV9	-	CASSDLGPGEKLFF	TGTGCCAGCAGCGACTTAGGGCCAGGTGAAAAACTGTTTTTT
few	TRBJ1-1	TRBV28	-	CASRLGATEAFF	TGTGCCAGCAGGCTAGGGGCCACTGAAGCTTTCTTT
-	TRBJ2-7	TRBV2	-	CASTDQGSSYEQYF	TGTGCCAGCACCGACCAAGGGAGTTCCTACGAGCAGTACTTC
-	TRBJ1-2	TRBV19	-	CASTHEGDGNYGYTF	TGTGCCAGTACCCACGAGGGCGACGGGAACTATGGCTACACCTTC
-	TRBJ2-7	TRBV28	TRBD2	CASSTQYGTRSYEQYF	TGTGCCAGCAGTACCCAATACGGGACTAGATCATACGAGCAGTACTTC